The 24 T cell receptor beta chains presented below share a single source sample, sequenced in a study of beta chain features in type 1 diabetes. Expressed TCRB transcripts were sequenced because the isolated RNA had all been reverse transcribed beforehand. Clones were read by immunoSEQ multiplex PCR, and TCRdb kept only the in-frame ones, dropping some. The sample consists of approximately 300,000 clones, around 10% of them appearing once. Material: naive CD4+ T cells from blood. The receptors originated from a woman in her twenties or thirties in good health.

The sample holds a few counts of this clone. The chain joins TRBV28 to TRBJ1-5; no definite D call. The germline V gene has CDR1 MDHEN and CDR2 SYDVKM. The V gene lost 7 bases and the J gene lost 4 bases, with 17 bases spanning the gap. The CDR3 runs 15 residues. The CDR3 coding sequence is TGTGCCAGCACCAGCGGGGATTTAAGGAATCAGCCCCAGCATTTT. The encoded protein is CASTSGDLRNQPQHF. Using reference TRBV28 and TRBJ1-5 for the parts outside the CDR3, the full variable domain is DVKVTQSSRYLVKRTGEKVFLECVQDMDHENMFWYRQDPGLGLRLIYFSYDVKMKEKGDIPEGYSVSREKKERFSLILESASTNQTSMYLCASTSGDLRNQPQHFGDGTRLSIL.

This clone has just a few counts. V and J are TRBV9 and TRBJ2-7; 11 bases are shared with TRBD1. V lost 0 bases and J lost 6; bases outside the gene matches: 5. Germline CDR1 is SGDLS and CDR2 is YYNGEE. This CDR3 comprises 15 residues. The DNA of the CDR3 is TGTGCCAGCAGCGTAGAAGGACAGGGGGCGTCCGAGCAGTACTTC. This encodes CASSVEGQGASEQYF.

This clone was counted a few times. The rearrangement links TRBV29-1 to TRBJ2-2; TRBD2 matches 13 bases. CDR1 and CDR2 from the germline V gene are SQVTM and ANQGSEA. The V segment lost 6 bases and the J segment 1 base; nucleotides outside the gene matches: 5. CDR3 length: 16 amino acids. The CDR3 reads CSVLTSGRMNTGELFF. The CDR3 DNA is TGCAGCGTGCTGACTAGCGGGAGGATGAACACCGGGGAGCTGTTTTTT.

The V and J genes are TRBV29-1 and TRBJ2-3, with TRBD1 matching 8 bases. Germline trimming cut 6 bases from V and 0 bases from J; bases unmatched to any gene: 2. Germline CDR1 is SQVTM and CDR2 is ANQGSEA. The CDR3 has 13 amino acids. The CDR3 DNA is TGCAGCGTATACAGGGGGAGCACAGATACGCAGTATTTT. Encoded protein: CSVYRGSTDTQYF.

Only a few counts were recorded for this clone. This sequence joins TRBV28 and TRBJ2-7; 8 positions agree with TRBD1. Trimming at V came to 5 bases and at J to 0 bases, leaving 9 bases not matched to a gene. This CDR3 has 16 amino acids. In germline, CDR1 is MDHEN, CDR2 SYDVKM. The CDR3 DNA follows: TGTGCCAGCAGTCCCTCTAGGACAGGGCGCTCCTACGAGCAGTACTTC. Translation gives CASSPSRTGRSYEQYF.

This sequence joins TRBV29-1 and TRBJ2-7, with D perhaps matching TRBD2 (7 bases). The CDR3 spans 12 residues. The V and J ends lost 5 bases and 9 bases respectively, with 17 bases between them. Germline V lookup: CDR1 SQVTM, CDR2 ANQGSEA. The CDR3 loop reads CSVMGGALGQYF. Here the CDR3 DNA reads TGCAGCGTTATGGGGGGGGCCCTAGGGCAGTACTTC.

This clone was counted a few times. V usage is TRBV6-1 and J usage is TRBJ2-7; D not resolved. Looked up from germline, CDR1 is MNHNS and CDR2 is SASEGT. This CDR3 is 12 amino acids long. Trimming removed 9 bases at V and 2 bases at J, with 11 bases between. CDR3 protein: CASGPLAYEQYF. CDR3 coding DNA: TGTGCCAGTGGGCCCTTAGCCTACGAGCAGTACTTC.

This clone came up a few times. V gene TRBV5-6 combines with J gene TRBJ2-6; D call uncertain. Germline values: CDR1 SGHDT, CDR2 YYEEEE. Between the trimmed V and J ends, which lost 0 bases and 1 base, there was a span of 2 bases. This CDR3 is built from 14 residues. The CDR3 is CASSLVSGANVLTF. CDR3 bases: TGTGCCAGCAGCTTGGTATCTGGGGCCAACGTCCTGACTTTC.

The table lists this clone with a few counts. V is TRBV25-1 and J is TRBJ2-7; 7 bases align to TRBD2. Trimming at V came to 3 bases and at J to 0 bases, leaving 2 bases not matched to a gene. Germline assignment: CDR1 MGHDK and CDR2 SYGVNS. This CDR3 is 14 amino acids long. The CDR3 coding sequence is TGTGCCAGCAGTGATTCTAGCGGCTCCTACGAGCAGTACTTC. Translated: CASSDSSGSYEQYF.

The CDR3 DNA is TGTGCCAGCAGCGCTTCGGGATACCAAGAGACCCAGTACTTC. Protein product: CASSASGYQETQYF. The V call is TRBV9, the J call TRBJ2-5, with D possibly being TRBD2 (5 bases). Trimming took 3 bases from V and 0 from J, leaving 9 bases between them. Germline lookup yields CDR1 SGDLS and CDR2 YYNGEE. The CDR3 has 14 residues.

This clone was found a few times. The rearrangement joins TRBV29-1 to TRBJ2-3; TRBD2 agrees at 8 bases. The CDR3 covers 15 residues. Germline CDR1 SQVTM, CDR2 ANQGSEA. Trimming cost V 6 bases and J 1 base; bases outside gene matches: 9. The CDR3 region is CSVLPLLAGTDTQYF. For the CDR3, the DNA is TGCAGCGTCCTCCCCTTACTAGCGGGCACAGATACGCAGTATTTT.

The chain has TRBV29-1 and TRBJ1-5; the D gene is possibly TRBD1 (6 bases). Trimming cost V 4 bases and J 4 bases, with 8 bases left between them. Germline V lookup: CDR1 SQVTM, CDR2 ANQGSEA. This CDR3 spans 12 amino acids. The CDR3 reads CSVAQGNQPQHF. DNA for the CDR3: TGCAGCGTTGCTCAGGGGAATCAGCCCCAGCATTTT.

The chain combines TRBV19 with TRBJ2-2, with TRBD1 matching 7 bases. CDR1 and CDR2 from the germline V gene are LNHDA and SQIVND (reference sequence). J gave up 2 bases and V 5 bases, and 5 bases lay outside the gene matches. This CDR3 is 15 amino acids long. For the CDR3, the DNA is TGTGCCAGTAGTGGGAGACAGGGAAACACCGGGGAGCTGTTTTTT. Residues: CASSGRQGNTGELFF.

This sequence joins TRBV4-3 and TRBJ2-3; a possible D gene is TRBD1 (5 bases). Trimming took 4 bases from V and 2 from J, leaving 16 bases between them. This CDR3 is 16 amino acids long. Germline CDR1 is LGHNA and CDR2 is YSLEER. The CDR3 region is CASSPIDRRVTDTQYF. CDR3 nucleotides: TGCGCCAGCAGCCCAATCGACAGACGGGTCACAGATACGCAGTATTTT.

This chain joins TRBV2 and TRBJ2-3; TRBD2 aligns across 9 bases. CDR1 and CDR2 (germline): SNHLY, FYNNEI. After removal of 6 bases from V and 1 base from J, the junction contained 5 bases not matched to a gene. This CDR3 contains 15 residues. CDR3 DNA sequence: TGTGCCAGCAGGGGACTAGCTTCTCGCACAGATACGCAGTATTTT. Residues: CASRGLASRTDTQYF.

This clone showed up just a few times. The chain is built from TRBV4-3 and TRBJ2-1; 7 bases map to TRBD2. V lost 0 bases to trimming and J lost 4 bases; unmatched junction nucleotides: 12. The germline V gene encodes CDR1 LGHNA and CDR2 YSLEER. The length of the CDR3 is 18 residues. The CDR3: CASSQELGASGPYNEQFF. CDR3 in DNA: TGCGCCAGCAGCCAAGAATTGGGTGCTAGCGGCCCTTACAATGAGCAGTTCTTC.

This clone was recorded a few times. This chain joins TRBV28 and TRBJ2-4, with 8 bases fitting TRBD2. Germline assignment: CDR1 MDHEN and CDR2 SYDVKM. The CDR3 covers 15 residues. V trimming: 6 bases; J trimming: 9 bases; junction bases outside the gene matches: 13. The CDR3 reads CASRKVGTSQGIQYF. CDR3 sequence (DNA): TGTGCCAGCAGGAAAGTGGGGACTAGTCAAGGCATTCAGTACTTC.

The CDR3 sequence: CASSPFTMDSYNEQFF. In DNA form, the CDR3 reads TGCGCCAGCAGCCCGTTCACTATGGACTCCTACAATGAGCAGTTCTTC. The gene calls are TRBV4-3 and TRBJ2-1; D unclear. The CDR3 length is 16 residues. Trimming removed 4 bases at V and 0 bases at J, with 13 bases between. Germline V gene data show CDR1 as LGHNA and CDR2 as YSLEER.

The chain carries TRBV5-6 and TRBJ2-2, with 10 bases lining up with TRBD2. With 1 base clipped from V and 1 base from J, the junction kept 4 bases outside the gene matches. Germline V gives CDR1 SGHDT, CDR2 YYEEEE. The CDR3 spans 17 residues. The CDR3 reads CASSLTGLAENTGELFF. CDR3 DNA sequence: TGTGCCAGCAGCTTGACTGGACTAGCGGAGAACACCGGGGAGCTGTTTTTT. The whole variable domain, remainder taken from reference TRBV5-6 and TRBJ2-2, is DAGVTQSPTHLIKTRGQQVTLRCSPKSGHDTVSWYQQALGQGPQFIFQYYEEEERQRGNFPDRFSGHQFPNYSSELNVNALLLGDSALYLCASSLTGLAENTGELFFGEGSRLTVL.

This clone occurred a few times. This chain uses TRBV9 with TRBJ2-5; possible D gene TRBD1, 6 bases. The CDR3 has 15 residues. The germline CDR1 and CDR2 sequences are SGDLS and YYNGEE. V lost 3 bases, J lost 1 base, and 13 bases lay in between. CDR3 DNA sequence: TGTGCCAGCAGCGCCCGAACAGGGCTCCAAGAGACCCAGTACTTC. Protein sequence: CASSARTGLQETQYF.

V is TRBV28 and J is TRBJ2-1; D is perhaps TRBD2 (5 bases). Trimming removed 6 bases from V and 16 bases from J, with 22 bases in between. Germline CDR1 and CDR2: MDHEN and SYDVKM. The CDR3 is 13 amino acids. This chain's CDR3 is CASRSPGVIRRFF. CDR3 nucleotides: TGTGCCAGCAGGTCCCCCGGGGTTATACGACGTTTCTTC.

CDR3 DNA: TGTGCCAGTAGTAGTCGGGAACTCGGCTACACCTTC. The encoded protein is CASSSRELGYTF. The chain employs TRBV19 and TRBJ1-2; no clear D gene. This CDR3 spans 12 amino acids. Looked up from germline, CDR1 is LNHDA and CDR2 is SQIVND (reference sequence). V was clipped by 4 bases and J by 8 bases, with 11 bases between them.

This clone occurred a few times. The rearrangement joins TRBV5-1 to TRBJ2-7, with 8 bases matching TRBD2. Germline assignment: CDR1 SGHRS and CDR2 YFSETQ. V lost 3 bases and J lost 5; bases outside the gene matches: 10. This CDR3 comprises 15 residues. CDR3 DNA: TGCGCCAGCAGCTCGGGGGGCGGGAGGATTGACGAGCAGTACTTC. Residues: CASSSGGGRIDEQYF.

This chain links TRBV10-3 with TRBJ1-2; 9 positions agree with TRBD1. With V trimmed by 5 bases and J by 2 bases, 12 bases remained unmatched. CDR1 is ENHRY and CDR2 is SYGVKD in the germline V gene. The CDR3 is 17 amino acids. DNA for the CDR3: TGTGCCATCAGTTACCGGACAGGGGCAAAGAAGAACTATGGCTACACCTTC. This codes for CAISYRTGAKKNYGYTF.